This T cell receptor beta chain is from a study of shared clonotypes between healthy human individuals. Findings of the study overall: Sampling covered nothing but blood. Tissue TCR repertoires likely differ from those found in blood. Sequencing depth was expected to influence donor clonotype sharing.

V lost 3 bases and J lost 7; bases outside the gene matches: 11. The germline V gene encodes CDR1 LNHDA and CDR2 SQIVND (reference sequence). CDR3 length: 15 amino acids. Execution of the assay was at deep level. Investigators spread the genomic DNA of each subset evenly over several immunoSEQ plates. The repertoire was sequenced with immunoSEQ multiplex PCR; TCRdb's copy has only in-frame clones and lacks some. Of 520,000 or so clones in the sample, 79% were seen once. Comments on this clone: As yet, its antigen is unknown.

The sequencing input was PBMCs. This receptor was obtained from a woman between 40 and 55 years old in good health. Some clones in this sample may be carry-over from other donors' samples. The chain links TRBV19 to TRBJ2-7; 8 bases fit TRBD1. The CDR3 DNA is TGTGCCAGTAGTATCGGCGGGACAGGAAGTCGAGAGCAGTACTTC. It specifies CASSIGGTGSREQYF. The whole variable domain, remainder taken from reference TRBV19 and TRBJ2-7, is DGGITQSPKYLFRKEGQNVTLSCEQNLNHDAMYWYRQDPGQGLRLIYYSQIVNDFQKGDIAEGYSVSREKKESFPLTVTSAQKNPTAFYLCASSIGGTGSREQYFGPGTRLTVT.